The source of this TCR beta chain is a study of T-cell memory formation after mild COVID-19. TCRdb called the 5' RACE reads again in MiXCR, with one record for every CDR3 protein. The sample shows some 600,000 distinct CDR3 sequences, 15% to 20% of them seen only once. CDR1 and CDR2 (germline): SGHVS, FNYEAQ. The CDR3 runs 16 residues. J was trimmed by 3 bases and V by 1 base; bases with no gene match: 5. The TCR was taken from an adult woman who had mild COVID-19 (a few samples of this study predate the infection). Cell type and time point are not known. This chain links TRBV7-6 with TRBJ2-1, with 8 nucleotides matching TRBD2. Material for sequencing was PBMCs or a T cell subset sorted from them (not recorded which). CDR3 sequence: CASSLGASGFYNEQFF. CDR3 DNA sequence: TGTGCCAGCAGCTTAGGGGCTAGCGGGTTCTACAATGAGCAGTTCTTC.